This TCR beta chain was found in a study of metastatic and nonmetastatic thyroid tumors. TCRdb re-analyzed the PCR reads using MiXCR. This sample has 85,000 to 95,000 clones, with 14% to 15% found just once. With 0 bases removed from V and 10 bases from J, the gap between germline ends came to 11 bases. The CDR3 length is 13 residues. The germline CDR1 and CDR2 sequences are KGHSY and FQNENV. Each patient went into thyroid surgery without having received any treatment. This clone was found many times. The chain couples TRBV16 to TRBJ2-3; tentative D call: TRBD2 (6 bases). The material sequenced was blood. This TCR came from a female donor with papillary thyroid cancer or a benign thyroid nodule (not recorded which). Some clones in this sample may be carry-over from other donors' samples. The CDR3 DNA sequence: TGTGCCAGCAGCCAATCCGGGGGAGGTCCGCAGTATTTT. This codes for CASSQSGGGPQYF.